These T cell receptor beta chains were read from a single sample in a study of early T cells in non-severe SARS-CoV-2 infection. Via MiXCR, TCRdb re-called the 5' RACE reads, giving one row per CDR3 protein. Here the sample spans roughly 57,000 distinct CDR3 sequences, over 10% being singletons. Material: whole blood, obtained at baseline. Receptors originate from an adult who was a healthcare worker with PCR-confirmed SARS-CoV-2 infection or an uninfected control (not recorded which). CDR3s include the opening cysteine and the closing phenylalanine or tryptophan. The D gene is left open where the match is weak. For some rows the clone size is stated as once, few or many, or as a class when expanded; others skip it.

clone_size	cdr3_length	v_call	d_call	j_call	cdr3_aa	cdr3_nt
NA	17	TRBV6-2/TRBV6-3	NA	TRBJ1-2	CASSSNHFQSTNCGYTF	TGTGCCAGCAGCTCAAATCACTTCCAGTCTACTAACTGTGGCTACACCTTC
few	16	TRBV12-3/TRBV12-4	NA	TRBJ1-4	CATLGSGGKTGEKLFF	TGTGCCACCTTGGGAAGCGGCGGGAAAACGGGGGAAAAACTGTTTTTT
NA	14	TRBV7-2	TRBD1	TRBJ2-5	CASSYNGRGETQYF	TGTGCCAGCAGCTATAATGGCAGGGGGGAGACCCAGTACTTC
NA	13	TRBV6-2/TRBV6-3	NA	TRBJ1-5	CASNWGADQPQHF	TGTGCCAGCAATTGGGGGGCGGATCAGCCCCAGCATTTT
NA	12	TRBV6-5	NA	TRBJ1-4	CASSSGTEKLFF	TGTGCCAGCAGCTCCGGGACCGAAAAACTGTTTTTT
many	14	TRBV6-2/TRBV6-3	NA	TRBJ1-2	CASSYVAGIYGYTF	TGTGCCAGCAGTTACGTAGCGGGAATCTATGGCTACACCTTC
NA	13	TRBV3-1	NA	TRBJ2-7	CASSQSGSGEQYF	TGTGCCAGCAGCCAAAGCGGGTCCGGAGAGCAGTACTTC
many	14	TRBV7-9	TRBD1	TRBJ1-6	CASSPGTDNSPLHF	TGTGCCAGCAGCCCCGGGACAGATAATTCACCCCTCCACTTT
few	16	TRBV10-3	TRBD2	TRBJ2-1	CAISEPGTSGDNEQFF	TGTGCCATCAGTGAGCCCGGGACTAGCGGAGACAATGAGCAGTTCTTC
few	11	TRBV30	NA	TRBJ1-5	CAWSVQGPQHF	TGTGCCTGGAGTGTACAAGGGCCCCAGCATTTT
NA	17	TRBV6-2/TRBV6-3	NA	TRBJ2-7	CASSYSPAGLYSYEQYF	TGTGCCAGCAGTTACTCACCTGCGGGCCTATACTCCTACGAGCAGTACTTC
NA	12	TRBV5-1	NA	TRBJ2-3	CASSSESSTQYF	TGCGCCAGCAGCTCGGAATCTTCTACGCAGTATTTT
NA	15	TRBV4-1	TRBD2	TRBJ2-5	CASSHQRGGEETQYF	TGCGCCAGCAGCCATCAGCGGGGGGGAGAAGAGACCCAGTACTTC
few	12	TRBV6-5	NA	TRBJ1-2	CACRQTNYGYTF	TGTGCCTGTAGACAAACTAACTATGGCTACACCTTC
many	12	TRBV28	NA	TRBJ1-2	CASTNRRYGYTF	TGTGCCAGCACCAACAGGCGCTATGGCTACACCTTC
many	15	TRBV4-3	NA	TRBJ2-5	CASSHSRGGQETQYF	TGCGCCAGCAGCCATTCCAGGGGAGGCCAAGAGACCCAGTACTTC
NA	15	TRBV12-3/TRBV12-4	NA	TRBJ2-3	CASSLTYPSTDTQYF	TGTGCCAGCAGTCTCACCTATCCTAGCACAGATACGCAGTATTTT
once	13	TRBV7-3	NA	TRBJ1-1	CASSSFTETEALF	TGTGCCAGCAGCTCATTCACGGAGACTGAAGCTTTATTT
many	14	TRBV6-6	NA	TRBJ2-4	CASSYGTAKNIQYF	TGTGCCAGCAGTTACGGGACAGCCAAAAACATTCAGTACTTC
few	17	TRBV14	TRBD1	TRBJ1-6	CASSQAWDSGYNSPLHF	TGTGCCAGCAGCCAAGCGTGGGACAGCGGCTATAATTCACCCCTCCACTTT
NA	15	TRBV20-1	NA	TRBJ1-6	CSASEPQRGNSPLHF	TGCAGTGCCAGCGAGCCCCAAAGGGGTAATTCACCCCTCCACTTT
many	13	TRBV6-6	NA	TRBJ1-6	CASRGTRGSPLHF	TGTGCCAGCAGGGGGACCAGGGGTTCACCCCTCCACTTT
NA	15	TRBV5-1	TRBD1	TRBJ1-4	CASSLRQGTGEKLFF	TGCGCCAGCAGCTTGCGGCAGGGGACAGGGGAAAAACTGTTTTTT
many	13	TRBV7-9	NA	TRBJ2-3	CASLSRVTDTQYF	TGTGCCAGCTTATCCAGGGTAACAGATACGCAGTATTTT
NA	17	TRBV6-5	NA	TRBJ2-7	CASSYSSSTDLSYEQYF	TGTGCCAGCAGTTACTCGAGTAGCACAGACCTCTCCTACGAGCAGTACTTC
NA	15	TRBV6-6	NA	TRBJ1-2	CASSYSKGPTYGYTF	TGTGCCAGCAGTTACTCGAAGGGACCGACCTATGGCTACACCTTC
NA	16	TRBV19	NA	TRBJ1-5	CASSMLLRHSNQPQHF	TGTGCCAGTAGTATGTTGTTAAGACATAGCAATCAGCCCCAGCATTTT
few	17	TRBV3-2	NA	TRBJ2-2	CASSPRTSGIDAGELFF	TGTGCCAGCAGCCCCCGTACTAGCGGGATAGACGCCGGGGAGCTGTTTTTT
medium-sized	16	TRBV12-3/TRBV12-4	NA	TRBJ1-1	CASTLGRRGRNTEAFF	TGTGCCAGCACCTTAGGACGGAGAGGACGGAACACTGAAGCTTTCTTT
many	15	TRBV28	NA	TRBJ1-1	CASSSSGQVNTEAFF	TGTGCCAGCAGTTCCTCCGGGCAGGTAAACACTGAAGCTTTCTTT
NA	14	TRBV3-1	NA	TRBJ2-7	CASSLRQVPYEQYF	TGTGCCAGCAGCCTCCGACAGGTCCCCTACGAGCAGTACTTC
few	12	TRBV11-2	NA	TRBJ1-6	CASSLDRPPLHF	TGTGCCAGCAGCTTAGATCGCCCACCCCTCCACTTT
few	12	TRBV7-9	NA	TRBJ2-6	CASRPPSNVLTF	TGTGCCAGCAGACCACCATCCAACGTCCTGACTTTC
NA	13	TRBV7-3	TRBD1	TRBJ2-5	CASRSNRGETQYF	TGTGCCAGCAGGTCTAACAGGGGAGAGACCCAGTACTTC
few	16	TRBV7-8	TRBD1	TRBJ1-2	CASSPRTGGVIYGYTF	TGTGCCAGCAGTCCGCGGACAGGGGGCGTGATCTATGGCTACACCTTC
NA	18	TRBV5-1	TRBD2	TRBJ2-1	CASSLDPGLAGANNEQFF	TGCGCCAGCAGCTTAGATCCGGGACTAGCGGGGGCAAACAATGAGCAGTTCTTC
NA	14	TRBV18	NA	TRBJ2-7	CASSPRTVRDEQYF	TGTGCCAGCTCACCACGGACAGTGCGCGACGAGCAGTACTTC
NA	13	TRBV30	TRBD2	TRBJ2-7	CAGLAGGGYEQYF	TGTGCCGGGTTAGCGGGAGGAGGATACGAGCAGTACTTC
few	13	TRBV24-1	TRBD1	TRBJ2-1	CATSGTGVREQFF	TGTGCCACCAGCGGTACAGGGGTCCGTGAGCAGTTCTTC
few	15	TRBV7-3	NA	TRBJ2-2	CASSLTSANTGELFF	TGTGCCAGCAGCTTAACTTCAGCGAACACCGGGGAGCTGTTTTTT
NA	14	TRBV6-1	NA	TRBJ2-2	CASSETIRAGELFF	TGTGCCAGCAGTGAAACCATTCGAGCCGGGGAGCTGTTTTTT
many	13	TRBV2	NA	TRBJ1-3	CASSVDPGNTIYF	TGTGCCAGCAGTGTGGATCCTGGAAACACCATATATTTT
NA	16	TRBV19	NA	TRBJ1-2	CASSIRPDPANYGYTF	TGTGCCAGTAGTATTCGCCCCGATCCGGCTAACTATGGCTACACCTTC
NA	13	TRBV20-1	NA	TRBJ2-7	CSAHGGSSYEQYF	TGCAGTGCCCATGGGGGGAGCAGTTACGAGCAGTACTTC
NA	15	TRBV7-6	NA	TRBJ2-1	CASSLARQRYNEQFF	TGTGCCAGCAGCTTAGCGAGACAGAGATACAATGAGCAGTTCTTC
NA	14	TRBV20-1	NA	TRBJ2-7	CSARDLGGNYEQYF	TGCAGTGCTAGAGATCTGGGCGGAAACTACGAGCAGTACTTC
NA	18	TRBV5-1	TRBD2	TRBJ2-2	CASSPFPGLADSTGELFF	TGCGCCAGCAGCCCGTTCCCCGGACTAGCGGACTCAACCGGGGAGCTGTTTTTT
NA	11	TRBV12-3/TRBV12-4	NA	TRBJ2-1	CASSFRDEQFF	TGTGCCAGCAGTTTCAGGGATGAGCAGTTCTTC
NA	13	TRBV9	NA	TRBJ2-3	CASSVPPADTQYF	TGTGCCAGCAGCGTCCCTCCCGCAGATACGCAGTATTTT
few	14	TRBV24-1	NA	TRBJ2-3	CATNHPGTPDTQYF	TGTGCCACCAATCACCCAGGGACACCAGATACGCAGTATTTT
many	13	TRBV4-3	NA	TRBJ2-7	CASSQRRGDEQYF	TGCGCCAGCAGCCAGAGGAGGGGGGACGAGCAGTACTTC
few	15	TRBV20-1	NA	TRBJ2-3	CSARPLRFNTDTQYF	TGCAGTGCTAGACCCCTCCGGTTCAACACAGATACGCAGTATTTT
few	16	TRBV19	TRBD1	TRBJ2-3	CASSVGTGGPFDTQYF	TGTGCCAGTAGTGTCGGGACAGGGGGCCCGTTTGATACGCAGTATTTT
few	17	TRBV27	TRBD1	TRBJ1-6	CASRSPRGTGGFSPLHF	TGTGCCAGCAGGTCCCCCCGCGGGACAGGGGGCTTTTCACCCCTCCACTTT
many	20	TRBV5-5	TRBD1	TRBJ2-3	CASSPAELGPGQGTADTQYF	TGTGCCAGCAGCCCGGCCGAGCTCGGTCCGGGACAGGGGACGGCAGATACGCAGTATTTT
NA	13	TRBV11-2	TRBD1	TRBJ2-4	CASSLTGTELQYF	TGTGCCAGCAGCCTAACCGGGACAGAACTTCAGTACTTC
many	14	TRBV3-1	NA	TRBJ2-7	CASSQAKLTYEQYF	TGTGCCAGCAGCCAAGCGAAGCTCACCTACGAGCAGTACTTC
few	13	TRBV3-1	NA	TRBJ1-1	CASSQGRVTEAFF	TGTGCCAGCAGCCAAGGAAGAGTTACTGAAGCTTTCTTT
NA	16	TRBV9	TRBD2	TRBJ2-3	CASSLSGGAGTDTQYF	TGTGCCAGCAGCCTCAGCGGGGGGGCGGGCACAGATACGCAGTATTTT